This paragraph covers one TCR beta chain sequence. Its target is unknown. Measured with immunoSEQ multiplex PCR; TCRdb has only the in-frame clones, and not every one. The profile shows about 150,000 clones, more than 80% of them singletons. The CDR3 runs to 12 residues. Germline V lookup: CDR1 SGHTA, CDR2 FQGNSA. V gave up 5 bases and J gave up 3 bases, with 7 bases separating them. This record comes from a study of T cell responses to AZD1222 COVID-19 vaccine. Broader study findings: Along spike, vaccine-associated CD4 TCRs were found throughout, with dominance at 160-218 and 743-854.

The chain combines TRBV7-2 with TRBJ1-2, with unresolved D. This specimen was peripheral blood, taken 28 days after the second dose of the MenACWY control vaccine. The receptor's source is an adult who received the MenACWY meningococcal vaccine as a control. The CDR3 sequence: CASSRDYYGYTF. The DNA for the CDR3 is TGTGCCAGCAGCCGGGATTACTATGGCTACACCTTC.